What follows are 31 T cell receptor beta chains derived from one specimen sequenced in a study of cytomegalovirus exposure and HLA in healthy donors. The PCR used 60 Vbeta and 13 Jbeta primers. Using immunoSEQ multiplex PCR, the repertoire was profiled, and TCRdb retains in-frame clones only, with some absent. Here the sample spans approximately 97,000 clones, 81% being singletons. Sequencing was carried out using PBMCs. These receptors all come from a man in his forties in good health and CMV-seropositive.

V gene TRBV2 combines with J gene TRBJ1-5; D not resolved. Trimming removed 7 bases at V and 4 bases at J, with 17 bases between. In germline, CDR1 is SNHLY, CDR2 FYNNEI. The CDR3 runs to 15 residues. The CDR3 coding sequence is TGTGCCAGCAAAATGGGTGGAGCAGCAAATCAGCCCCAGCATTTT. Protein: CASKMGGAANQPQHF.

V gene TRBV19 combines with J gene TRBJ1-5, with D possibly being TRBD1 (6 bases). Germline V gene lookup returns CDR1 LNHDA and CDR2 SQIVND (reference sequence). V was pared by 7 bases and J by 5 bases, with 18 bases between. The CDR3 has 15 amino acids. The CDR3 DNA reads TGTGCCAGTACCGGGGGGTGGGGGGCTTATCAGCCCCAGCATTTT. Its translation is CASTGGWGAYQPQHF.

The V gene is TRBV7-8, the J gene TRBJ2-3, with TRBD2 matching over 12 bases. The germline gives CDR1 SGHVS, CDR2 FQNEAQ. J was trimmed by 3 bases and V by 5 bases; bases with no gene match: 12. The CDR3 is made up of 18 amino acids. The DNA of the CDR3 is TGTGCCAGCAGCCCCTGGGGGTTTACTAGCGGGGGGACAGATACGCAGTATTTT. As protein: CASSPWGFTSGGTDTQYF.

This clone was observed a few times. The genes are TRBV12-2 and TRBJ1-1; the DNA was not compared with TRBD1, the D call given in the table. TRBV12-2 is a pseudogene locus. CDR3 size: 16 residues. The CDR3 spells CASRLVWDRTNTEAFF. The CDR3 region has the DNA TGTGCAAGTCGCTTAGTCTGGGACAGGACGAACACTGAAGCTTTCTTT.

The V call is TRBV5-5, the J call TRBJ2-7; D is possibly TRBD1 (5 bases). This CDR3 spans 16 amino acids. Germline V lookup: CDR1 SGHKS, CDR2 YYEKEE (reference sequence). The V and J ends lost 0 bases and 2 bases respectively, with 15 bases between them. The CDR3 nucleotides read TGTGCCAGCAGCTTGGATGTCGACAGCTTAACCTACGAGCAGTACTTC. Protein product: CASSLDVDSLTYEQYF.

The genes are TRBV6-1 and TRBJ1-2; the match to TRBD1 covers 8 bases. Germline V CDR1 and CDR2: MNHNS, SASEGT. This CDR3 has 15 residues. The V segment lost 4 bases and the J segment 2 bases; nucleotides outside the gene matches: 6. The CDR3 DNA follows: TGTGCCAGCAGTGGAGTTAGGGACAGGAACTATGGCTACACCTTC. Residues: CASSGVRDRNYGYTF.

This chain joins TRBV15 and TRBJ1-2; D might be TRBD1 (5 bases). The CDR3 contains 13 residues. The V gene lost 3 bases and the J gene lost 8 bases, with 13 bases spanning the gap. Germline V gene sequence: CDR1 LNHNV, CDR2 YYDKDF (reference sequence). DNA for the CDR3: TGTGCCACCAGCAGGGGGGGAACGCGCGGCTACACCTTC. It is translated as CATSRGGTRGYTF.

This chain uses TRBV7-8 with TRBJ1-1; perhaps TRBD1 as D (5 bases). V lost 4 bases, J lost 8 bases, and 14 bases lay in between. The CDR3 consists of 13 residues. CDR1 and CDR2 from the germline V gene are SGHVS and FQNEAQ. CDR3 bases: TGTGCCAGCAGCTCTAGTCCCCGGACAGAAGCTTTCTTT. This encodes CASSSSPRTEAFF.

The V gene is TRBV5-4, the J gene TRBJ2-2, with TRBD2 matching 9 bases. Germline assignment: CDR1 SGHNT and CDR2 YYREEE (reference sequence). CDR3 length: 17 residues. V lost 4 bases to trimming and J lost 5 bases; unmatched junction nucleotides: 12. CDR3 nucleotide sequence: TGTGCCAGCAGCCCGAGGGTGGTAGCGGGAGATACCGGGGAGCTGTTTTTT. Amino acids: CASSPRVVAGDTGELFF.

The J gene is TRBJ2-3, the V gene TRBV5-1; weak D call: TRBD2 (5 bases). The CDR3 consists of 15 residues. Trimming removed 1 base from V and 0 bases from J, with 9 bases in between. In germline, CDR1 is SGHRS, CDR2 YFSETQ. CDR3 sequence (DNA): TGCGCCAGCAGCTTGTATCGGGATAGCACAGATACGCAGTATTTT. It specifies CASSLYRDSTDTQYF.

This chain links TRBV9 with TRBJ2-3, with D possibly matching TRBD1 (6 bases). CDR1 and CDR2 (germline): SGDLS, YYNGEE. This CDR3 has 15 residues. Trimming removed 4 bases from V and 4 bases from J, with 16 bases in between. In DNA, the CDR3 is TGTGCCAGCAGCCCCGGGACAAATAACGCAGATACGCAGTATTTT. Residues: CASSPGTNNADTQYF.

The chain recombines TRBV7-9 with TRBJ2-3; 7 bases fit TRBD2. The V and J ends lost 4 bases and 4 bases, in that order; junction bases with no gene match: 5. CDR3 length equals 14 residues. Germline-derived CDR1 and CDR2 are SEHNR and FQNEAQ (reference sequence). In DNA form, the CDR3 reads TGTGCCAGCAGCTGGATGACTAGCTCAGATACGCAGTATTTT. This gives the protein CASSWMTSSDTQYF.

The chain couples TRBV19 to TRBJ2-5, with TRBD1 identical over 10 bases. Gene TRBJ2-7 matches the end of the DNA better, so the J call may be wrong. The CDR3 extends over 14 amino acids. Germline V CDR1 and CDR2: LNHDA, SQIVND (reference sequence). The CDR3 is CASSQTGTGVEQYF. As DNA, the CDR3 is TGTGCCAGTAGTCAAACCGGGACAGGGGTCGAGCAGTACTTC.

This chain links TRBV2 with TRBJ1-6; D not resolved. V lost 2 bases, J lost 11 bases, and 7 bases lay in between. This CDR3 is built from 12 residues. Germline values: CDR1 SNHLY, CDR2 FYNNEI. DNA for the CDR3: TGTGCCAGCAGTGAATCTCTACCACCCCTCCACTTT. Its translation is CASSESLPPLHF.

The chain has TRBV5-1 and TRBJ2-1, with TRBD2 matching 7 bases. Germline lookup yields CDR1 SGHRS and CDR2 YFSETQ. Trimming removed 0 bases from V and 7 bases from J; junction bases left unmatched: 7. The CDR3 loop spans 15 amino acids. In DNA form, the CDR3 reads TGCGCCAGCAGCTTGGCCTGGGGTAGCGGGAATGAGCAGTTCTTC. Protein sequence: CASSLAWGSGNEQFF. The whole variable domain, filled in from reference TRBV5-1 and TRBJ2-1, reads KAGVTQTPRYLIKTRGQQVTLSCSPISGHRSVSWYQQTPGQGLQFLFEYFSETQRNKGNFPGRFSGRQFSNSRSEMNVSTLELGDSALYLCASSLAWGSGNEQFFGPGTRLTVL.

This chain joins TRBV5-1 and TRBJ1-2; TRBD1 agrees at 9 bases. Trimming removed 2 bases from V and 4 bases from J; junction bases left unmatched: 3. Looked up from germline, CDR1 is SGHRS and CDR2 is YFSETQ. The CDR3 covers 14 residues. The CDR3 DNA follows: TGCGCCAGCAGCTTTGACAGGGGGAGCTATGGCTACACCTTC. Translated: CASSFDRGSYGYTF.

The rearrangement joins TRBV28 to TRBJ2-3, with TRBD2 identical over 14 bases. Germline V CDR1 and CDR2: MDHEN, SYDVKM. V lost 7 bases to trimming and J lost 6 bases; unmatched junction nucleotides: 3. CDR3 length: 14 residues. The CDR3 reads CASTRTSGRDTQYF. CDR3 coding DNA: TGTGCCAGCACCCGGACTAGCGGGAGGGATACGCAGTATTTT.

As to this clone: The germline gene is not matched at one end of the junction; a read error may be the cause. The chain joins TRBV7-9 to TRBJ1-3; 9 bases map to TRBD1. The germline V gene has CDR1 SEHNR and CDR2 FQNEAQ (reference sequence). CDR3 length equals 16 residues. The CDR3 DNA is TGTTCCAGCAGCTTAGCCGGGACAGGGACTGGAAACACCATATATTTT. It encodes CSSSLAGTGTGNTIYF.

This chain uses TRBV29-1 with TRBJ1-2; D gene ambiguous. The length of the CDR3 is 14 residues. The V gene lost 4 bases and the J gene lost 1 base, with 13 bases spanning the gap. Germline values: CDR1 SQVTM, CDR2 ANQGSEA. In nucleotides, the CDR3 is TGCAGCGTTGTCGTCAGACAAAATAACTATGGCTACACCTTC. Its translation: CSVVVRQNNYGYTF.

J is TRBJ2-1 and V is TRBV5-1; possibly TRBD2 for D (7 bases). The V gene's germline CDR1 is SGHRS and CDR2 YFSETQ. V lost 0 bases to trimming and J lost 3 bases, with 10 bases between them. This CDR3 has 15 residues. CDR3: CASSLAGEGYNEQFF. In DNA form, the CDR3 reads TGCGCCAGCAGCTTGGCAGGGGAGGGCTACAATGAGCAGTTCTTC.

The chain uses TRBV2 and TRBJ2-1, with TRBD1 as a possible D gene (5 bases). The germline gives CDR1 SNHLY, CDR2 FYNNEI. CDR3 length: 14 residues. Trimming left V 2 bases short and J 2 bases short, with 7 bases between. CDR3 protein: CASSEMGPYNEQFF. The CDR3 region has the DNA TGTGCCAGCAGTGAAATGGGGCCCTACAATGAGCAGTTCTTC.

A few counts support this clone. V and J are TRBV29-1 and TRBJ1-1; D possibly corresponds to TRBD1 (6 bases). The CDR3 totals 13 residues. V lost 6 bases to trimming and J lost 4 bases, with 15 bases between them. Germline-derived CDR1 and CDR2 are SQVTM and ANQGSEA. The CDR3 DNA is TGCAGCGTAGCGGGGGGCTCGAGCACTGAAGCTTTCTTT. Translation gives CSVAGGSSTEAFF.

This clone has a handful of counts. The CDR3 DNA sequence: TGTGCCTGGAGTGTAGGGCTAGCGGGGGGGCATGAGCAGTTCTTC. Its protein product is CAWSVGLAGGHEQFF. The chain joins TRBV30 to TRBJ2-1; 12 bases agree with TRBD2. Germline V gene sequence: CDR1 GTSNPN, CDR2 SVGIG (reference sequence). The CDR3 sequence is 15 residues long. V was clipped by 0 bases and J by 8 bases; unmatched bases: 5.

The V gene is TRBV7-8, the J gene TRBJ1-3; D gene uncertain. V was trimmed by 2 bases and J by 0 bases, leaving 20 bases between them. In germline, CDR1 is SGHVS, CDR2 FQNEAQ. The CDR3 consists of 19 residues. The CDR3 coding sequence is TGTGCCAGCAGCTTACAACGGCCCTACGCGGGTTTCTCTGGAAACACCATATATTTT. Translated: CASSLQRPYAGFSGNTIYF. Using reference TRBV7-8 and TRBJ1-3 for the parts outside the CDR3, the full variable domain is GAGVSQSPRYKVAKRGQDVALRCDPISGHVSLFWYQQALGQGPEFLTYFQNEAQLDKSGLPSDRFFAERPEGSVSTLKIQRTQQEDSAVYLCASSLQRPYAGFSGNTIYFGEGSWLTVV.

V usage is TRBV5-1 and J usage is TRBJ2-3; weak D call: TRBD2 (5 bases). There are 14 residues in the CDR3. CDR1 SGHRS and CDR2 YFSETQ come from the germline V gene. Trimming stripped 0 bases from V and 4 bases from J, with 9 bases between. CDR3 nucleotide sequence: TGCGCCAGCAGCTTGGGAGGGCCGGCAGATACGCAGTATTTT. As protein: CASSLGGPADTQYF.

This clone was observed a handful of times. This chain connects TRBV7-2 to TRBJ2-7; D is perhaps TRBD1 (5 bases). The germline CDR1 and CDR2 sequences are SGHTA and FQGNSA. The CDR3 extends over 15 amino acids. V lost 5 bases to trimming and J lost 0 bases, with 14 bases between them. In DNA form, the CDR3 reads TGTGCCAGCAGCCCAGGTGGGGCTAACTCCTACGAGCAGTACTTC. Residues: CASSPGGANSYEQYF.

This clone is a singleton in its sample. This chain uses TRBV20-1 with TRBJ2-1; no definite D call. V dropped 4 bases and J dropped 8 bases, with 9 bases sitting between them. The CDR3 totals 11 residues. Germline values: CDR1 DFQATT, CDR2 SNEGSKA (reference sequence). The CDR3 DNA follows: TGCAGTGCTAAAGCGACCGATGAGCAGTTCTTC. Translated: CSAKATDEQFF.

This CDR3 is CASSQPPGSRGSYEQYF. The CDR3 nucleotides are TGCGCCAGCAGCCAACCCCCGGGGAGCCGTGGGTCCTACGAGCAGTACTTC. The V gene is TRBV4-1, the J gene TRBJ2-7; a possible D gene is TRBD2 (5 bases). Germline V gives CDR1 MGHRA, CDR2 YSYEKL. The CDR3 is made up of 17 amino acids. V was shortened by 2 bases and J by 1 base, with 18 bases between the two germline ends.

The chain carries TRBV6-6 and TRBJ1-5, with D perhaps matching TRBD1 (6 bases). Germline V CDR1 and CDR2: MNHNY, SVGAGI (reference sequence). This CDR3 region has 14 residues. Trimming removed 0 bases at V and 8 bases at J, with 11 bases between. CDR3 protein: CASSYSGDMEPQHF. The CDR3 DNA reads TGTGCCAGCAGTTACTCAGGGGACATGGAGCCCCAGCATTTT.

The chain carries TRBV9 and TRBJ2-3; D uncertain. The germline CDR1 and CDR2 sequences are SGDLS and YYNGEE. V was clipped by 2 bases and J by 1 base, with 14 bases between them. The CDR3 runs to 16 residues. As DNA, the CDR3 is TGTGCCAGCAGCGTGCGCCCAGCGTCCCGCACAGATACGCAGTATTTT. Translation gives CASSVRPASRTDTQYF.

This rearrangement joins TRBV30 to TRBJ2-1, with TRBD2 matching over 7 bases. Trimming at V came to 1 base and at J to 15 bases, leaving 6 bases not matched to a gene. Germline CDR1 and CDR2: GTSNPN and SVGIG (reference sequence). This CDR3 has 11 amino acids. Here the CDR3 DNA reads TGTGCCTGGAGTGGGGGGGGACGAGGGTTCTTC. The encoded protein is CAWSGGGRGFF.